One sample yielded the 31 T cell receptor beta chains listed below, sequenced in a study of blood T cell repertoires in COVID-19. The protocol was immunoSEQ multiplex PCR, while the TCRdb copy is restricted to in-frame clones and leaves out a portion. The table records approximately 670,000 clones, approximately 90% of them present only once. The sample comprised peripheral blood. The receptors stem from a woman younger than 30 with acute or convalescent COVID-19.

The chain links TRBV7-9 to TRBJ2-7; 9 bases line up with TRBD1. The germline V gene encodes CDR1 SEHNR and CDR2 FQNEAQ (reference sequence). The trim removed 5 bases at V and 2 bases at J, leaving 7 bases unmatched. This CDR3 comprises 15 residues. The chain's CDR3 is CASSRPGTGTYEQYF. The CDR3 DNA sequence: TGTGCCAGCAGCCGTCCCGGGACAGGGACCTACGAGCAGTACTTC.

The genes are TRBV10-3 and TRBJ2-7, with D maybe TRBD2 (5 bases). The CDR3 runs 15 residues. The V end lost 5 bases, the J end lost 0 bases, and 14 bases lay between the germline ends. The germline CDR1 and CDR2 sequences are ENHRY and SYGVKD. The CDR3 loop is CAISLRGPNSYEQYF. CDR3 bases: TGTGCCATCAGTCTTCGAGGGCCGAACTCCTACGAGCAGTACTTC.

The chain carries TRBV3-1 (or the pseudogene TRBV3-2) and TRBJ1-1; the D is unclear. The CDR3 has 12 amino acids. V gave up 8 bases and J gave up 4 bases, with 11 bases separating them. CDR1 LGHDT and CDR2 YNNKEL come from the germline V gene (reference sequence). The CDR3 loop is CASGNAITEAFF. The CDR3 DNA sequence: TGTGCCAGCGGTAACGCGATCACTGAAGCTTTCTTT.

This rearrangement joins TRBV2 to TRBJ2-7; D gene uncertain. The CDR3 runs to 14 residues. V shed 6 bases and J shed 5 bases, with 17 bases lying between them. From germline, CDR1 is SNHLY and CDR2 FYNNEI. The CDR3 sequence: CASRTQVRFDEQYF. CDR3 bases: TGTGCCAGCAGGACCCAGGTTCGGTTTGACGAGCAGTACTTC.

The V gene is TRBV5-1, the J gene TRBJ2-1, with D possibly matching TRBD2 (6 bases). Between the trimmed V and J ends, which lost 5 bases and 4 bases, there was a span of 16 bases. CDR1 and CDR2 (germline): SGHRS, YFSETQ. The CDR3 contains 15 residues. The CDR3 bases are TGCGCCAGCAGTTCGGAGGAGGGGCCTTACAATGAGCAGTTCTTC. Protein sequence: CASSSEEGPYNEQFF.

The V and J genes are TRBV7-9 and TRBJ1-1, with unresolved D. V was shortened by 1 base and J by 5 bases, with 14 bases between the two germline ends. The CDR3 is 15 amino acids. Germline V lookup: CDR1 SEHNR, CDR2 FQNEAQ (reference sequence). The DNA for the CDR3 is TGTGCCAGCAGCTTAGGGGGAGCGGAGAGGACTGAAGCTTTCTTT. Protein product: CASSLGGAERTEAFF.

Concerning this clone itself: The germline gene is not matched at one end of the junction; a read error may be the cause. The genes are TRBV4-2 and TRBJ2-7, with 9 positions matching TRBD2. CDR1 and CDR2 (germline): LGHNA, YNFKEQ. CDR3 length: 13 residues. Here the CDR3 DNA reads TGTGCCAGCAGCCAAGAGTACTGGCGGGGGGGGGTCTTC. Its translation: CASSQEYWRGGVF.

CDR3 protein: CASSNMNTGELFF. In nucleotides, the CDR3 is TGTGCCAGCAGTAACATGAACACCGGGGAGCTGTTTTTT. The chain links TRBV6-6 to TRBJ2-2; D is undetermined. The CDR3 covers 13 residues. Germline CDR1 reads MNHNY; CDR2 reads SVGAGI (reference sequence). V lost 5 bases, J lost 1 base, and 5 bases lay in between.

J is TRBJ1-2 and V is TRBV18; no firm D call. Trimming took off 3 bases at V and 0 bases at J, with 11 bases between the two ends. CDR1 is KGHSH, CDR2 LQKENI, per germline. The CDR3 covers 15 residues. The CDR3 sequence is CASSPWGDSNYGYTF. Written as DNA, the CDR3 is TGTGCCAGCTCACCTTGGGGAGACTCTAACTATGGCTACACCTTC.

The V call is TRBV7-2, the J call TRBJ2-7; no reliable D call. Trimming stripped 1 base from V and 3 bases from J, with 10 bases between. The germline V gene encodes CDR1 SGHTA and CDR2 FQGNSA. The CDR3 sequence is 14 residues long. The CDR3 sequence: CASSLGPGIYEQYF. CDR3 bases: TGTGCCAGCAGCTTAGGGCCGGGTATCTACGAGCAGTACTTC. Based on the CDR3 plus reference TRBV7-2 and TRBJ2-7, the full variable domain is GAGVSQSPSNKVTEKGKDVELRCDPISGHTALYWYRQSLGQGLEFLIYFQGNSAPDKSGLPSDRFSAERTGGSVSTLTIQRTQQEDSAVYLCASSLGPGIYEQYFGPGTRLTVT.

This chain links TRBV2 with TRBJ1-6, with D possibly being TRBD1 (5 bases). The CDR3 length is 17 residues. The V end was cut by 5 bases, the J end by 0 bases, with 14 bases between. The germline V gene encodes CDR1 SNHLY and CDR2 FYNNEI. In DNA form, the CDR3 reads TGTGCCAGCAGTCTGGACAAGAGGCCCTCCTATAATTCACCCCTCCACTTT. Protein product: CASSLDKRPSYNSPLHF.

The genes are TRBV20-1 and TRBJ1-1; 7 bases match TRBD1. V was clipped by 3 bases and J by 5 bases; unmatched bases: 3. The CDR3 runs to 12 residues. CDR1 is DFQATT and CDR2 is SNEGSKA in the germline V gene (reference sequence). CDR3 protein: CSASIQGTEAFF. CDR3 DNA sequence: TGCAGTGCTAGTATACAGGGGACTGAAGCTTTCTTT.

CDR3 protein: CASSPGPREVNEQFF. The CDR3 DNA reads as TGTGCCAGCAGCCCGGGACCTAGGGAGGTCAATGAGCAGTTCTTC. The V gene is TRBV11-3, the J gene TRBJ2-1, with D perhaps TRBD2 (6 bases). The CDR3 is 15 residues long. CDR1 and CDR2 (germline): SGHNT, YENEEA. Trimming took 5 bases from V and 6 from J, leaving 17 bases between them.

This chain joins TRBV12-3 or TRBV12-4 and TRBJ1-1; no clear D gene. Trimming took off 3 bases at V and 4 bases at J, with 9 bases between the two ends. CDR3 size: 13 residues. The CDR3: CASSFFLGTEAFF. CDR3 nucleotides: TGTGCCAGCAGTTTTTTCCTAGGCACTGAAGCTTTCTTT.

The genes are TRBV7-2 and TRBJ1-2; 9 nucleotides line up with TRBD1. CDR3 length: 14 amino acids. The ends lost 5 bases at V and 5 bases at J; junction bases unmatched: 6. Germline V gives CDR1 SGHTA, CDR2 FQGNSA. DNA for the CDR3: TGTGCCAGCAGCCCACCGACAGGGGGGTATGGCTACACCTTC. Translating it yields CASSPPTGGYGYTF.

The CDR3 region has the DNA TGTGCCAGCAGCCCCGGGTACAGGGGGCACCGCCTCCATGAAAAACTGTTTTTT. It specifies CASSPGYRGHRLHEKLFF. This sequence joins TRBV5-6 and TRBJ1-4; 9 positions match TRBD1. Looked up from germline, CDR1 is SGHDT and CDR2 is YYEEEE. V lost 4 bases, J lost 6 bases, and 16 bases stayed unmatched. This CDR3 has 18 residues.

The V and J genes are TRBV5-1 and TRBJ2-5, with TRBD2 identical over 10 bases. The germline V gene has CDR1 SGHRS and CDR2 YFSETQ. With V trimmed by 5 bases and J by 1 base, 5 bases remained unmatched. The CDR3 is 15 residues long. The CDR3 DNA sequence: TGCGCCAGCAGTATCGCTAGCGGGGGCCAAGAGACCCAGTACTTC. This gives the protein CASSIASGGQETQYF.

This rearrangement joins TRBV5-1 to TRBJ2-2; D may be TRBD2 (6 bases). CDR3 length: 13 amino acids. V lost 6 bases to trimming and J lost 6 bases, with 12 bases between them. Germline V lookup: CDR1 SGHRS, CDR2 YFSETQ. This CDR3 is CASTTRGAGELFF. Written as DNA, the CDR3 is TGCGCCAGCACGACTAGGGGTGCCGGGGAGCTGTTTTTT.

This rearrangement joins TRBV6-4 to TRBJ2-2; 8 bases agree with TRBD1. V shed 6 bases and J 6 bases; nucleotides not matched to a gene: 6. The germline CDR1 and CDR2 sequences are MRHNA and SNTAGT. The CDR3 has 14 amino acids. The CDR3 nucleotides are TGTGCCAGCAGATTGACAGGGGAGGCCGGGGAGCTGTTTTTT. Amino acid sequence: CASRLTGEAGELFF.

The chain has TRBV29-1 and TRBJ1-2, with a tentative D call TRBD1 (6 bases). The CDR3 runs to 14 residues. The germline V gene has CDR1 SQVTM and CDR2 ANQGSEA. Trimming stripped 6 bases from V and 5 bases from J, with 19 bases between. The CDR3 DNA follows: TGCAGCGTCCCCCTCACAGGGAATTCGTATGGCTACACCTTC. This sequence encodes CSVPLTGNSYGYTF.

The chain recombines TRBV15 with TRBJ1-2; D not certain. With 5 bases removed from V and 5 bases from J, the gap between germline ends came to 9 bases. The germline gives CDR1 LNHNV, CDR2 YYDKDF (reference sequence). The CDR3 is made up of 12 amino acids. DNA for the CDR3: TGTGCCACCAGCCTCCTGACTTATGGCTACACCTTC. This sequence encodes CATSLLTYGYTF.

The CDR3 is CASSMDRGPLPSTDTQYF. CDR3 bases: TGTGCCAGTAGTATGGACAGGGGACCTCTCCCTAGCACAGATACGCAGTATTTT. J is TRBJ2-3 and V is TRBV19; TRBD1 aligns across 9 bases. The length of the CDR3 is 18 residues. Germline V gene data show CDR1 as LNHDA and CDR2 as SQIVND (reference sequence). With 3 bases clipped from V and 0 bases from J, the junction kept 10 bases outside the gene matches.

V gene TRBV7-2 combines with J gene TRBJ2-7; D might be TRBD1 (6 bases). This CDR3 spans 15 amino acids. CDR1 SGHTA and CDR2 FQGNSA come from the germline V gene. The germline V and J ends were trimmed by 3 bases and 0 bases, with 12 bases remaining between them. Written as DNA, the CDR3 is TGTGCCAGCAGCTTTACCGGGACATACTCCTACGAGCAGTACTTC. It yields the protein CASSFTGTYSYEQYF.

This clone was seen just once. The V gene is TRBV5-1, the J gene TRBJ1-5; possible D gene TRBD1, 5 bases. The CDR3 is 15 residues long. V lost 0 bases, J lost 2 bases, and 9 bases lay in between. In germline, CDR1 is SGHRS, CDR2 YFSETQ. The CDR3 here is CASSLEGPGNQPQHF. The CDR3, as DNA: TGCGCCAGCAGCTTGGAGGGGCCGGGCAATCAGCCCCAGCATTTT.

The chain has TRBV19 and TRBJ1-4, with D possibly matching TRBD1 (6 bases). The CDR3 spans 15 residues. Looked up from germline, CDR1 is LNHDA and CDR2 is SQIVND (reference sequence). Trimming stripped 5 bases from V and 7 bases from J, with 17 bases between. The CDR3 nucleotides are TGTGCCAGTAGTGTCCCGGGCCAGGGGCTTGAAAAACTGTTTTTT. Residues: CASSVPGQGLEKLFF.

The chain is built from TRBV9 and TRBJ2-1, with D uncertain. Germline CDR1 reads SGDLS; CDR2 reads YYNGEE. The CDR3 consists of 12 residues. The V and J ends lost 3 bases and 7 bases respectively, with 8 bases between them. For the CDR3, the DNA is TGTGCCAGCAGCGACGTAGAGAATGAGCAGTTCTTC. It codes for CASSDVENEQFF.

The V call is TRBV10-1, the J call TRBJ1-2; 8 nucleotides align to TRBD1. The V gene's germline CDR1 is WNHNN and CDR2 SYGVQD (reference sequence). V was clipped by 9 bases and J by 3 bases; unmatched bases: 3. There are 12 residues in the CDR3. The CDR3 spells CARHRGDYGYTF. DNA of the CDR3: TGCGCCAGGCACAGGGGGGACTATGGCTACACCTTC.

The rearrangement joins TRBV19 to TRBJ1-1; perhaps TRBD1 as D (6 bases). V shed 3 bases and J shed 9 bases, with 20 bases lying between them. The CDR3 covers 15 residues. Looked up from germline, CDR1 is LNHDA and CDR2 is SQIVND (reference sequence). Here the CDR3 reads CASSILDSYPSQAFF. CDR3 nucleotide sequence: TGTGCCAGTAGTATTCTGGACAGCTACCCTTCCCAAGCTTTCTTT.

V usage is TRBV12-5 and J usage is TRBJ1-4; D perhaps matches TRBD1 (6 bases). Germline CDR1 LGHNT, CDR2 FRNRAP. Trimming took 2 bases from V and 5 from J, leaving 15 bases between them. The CDR3 sequence is 16 residues long. The chain's CDR3 is CASGLFPGTSNEKLFF. The CDR3 bases are TGTGCTAGTGGTTTGTTCCCCGGGACATCCAATGAAAAACTGTTTTTT. Filled out from reference TRBV12-5 and TRBJ1-4, the complete variable domain reads DARVTQTPRHKVTEMGQEVTMRCQPILGHNTVFWYRQTMMQGLELLAYFRNRAPLDDSGMPKDRFSAEMPDATLATLKIQPSEPRDSAVYFCASGLFPGTSNEKLFFGSGTQLSVL.

The V gene is TRBV7-9, the J gene TRBJ1-1; 10 bases map to TRBD1. Germline CDR1 is SEHNR and CDR2 is FQNEAQ (reference sequence). The CDR3 loop spans 18 amino acids. The trim removed 5 bases at V and 3 bases at J, leaving 15 bases unmatched. The CDR3 loop is CASSTYRTGGEWDTEAFF. The CDR3 DNA is TGTGCCAGCAGCACATACCGGACAGGGGGTGAATGGGACACTGAAGCTTTCTTT.

This clone was seen just once. The gene calls are TRBV19 and TRBJ2-1; TRBD2 agrees at 7 bases. Per the germline V gene, CDR1 is LNHDA and CDR2 is SQIVND (reference sequence). The V and J ends lost 6 bases and 2 bases, in that order; junction bases with no gene match: 19. This CDR3 is 19 amino acids long. CDR3 loop: CASRPQAGEGRLTYNEQFF. The CDR3 nucleotides are TGTGCCAGTAGACCACAGGCGGGGGAGGGACGTTTAACCTACAATGAGCAGTTCTTC.